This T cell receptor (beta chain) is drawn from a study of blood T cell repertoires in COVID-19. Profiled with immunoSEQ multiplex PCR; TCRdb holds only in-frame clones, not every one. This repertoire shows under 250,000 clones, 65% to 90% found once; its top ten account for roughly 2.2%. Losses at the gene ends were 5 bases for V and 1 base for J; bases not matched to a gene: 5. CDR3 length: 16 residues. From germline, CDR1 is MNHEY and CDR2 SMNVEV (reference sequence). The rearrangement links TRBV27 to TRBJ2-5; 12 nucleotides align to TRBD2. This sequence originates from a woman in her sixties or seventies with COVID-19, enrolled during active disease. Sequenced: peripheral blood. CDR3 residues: CASSPRTSGTQETQYF. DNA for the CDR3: TGTGCCAGCAGTCCCCGGACTAGCGGGACCCAAGAGACCCAGTACTTC.